This is a list of T cell receptor beta chains from one sample in a study of OX40 agonist ivuxolimab in advanced cancers. The data were produced by immunoSEQ multiplex PCR, yet TCRdb's version contains in-frame clones alone and is incomplete. The table has tens of thousands of clones, about 89% seen once. The input for sequencing was CD4+ or CD8+ T cells sorted from blood, taken in a trial of the OX40 agonist ivuxolimab. The receptors come from an adult with an advanced solid tumor such as melanoma, head and neck, liver or kidney cancer. Both conserved end residues are part of each CDR3. A D gene is named only where the DNA matches it firmly. Clone sizes are given selectively: once, few, many, or a class where the clone is expanded.

13	.	TRBD1	TRBV5-1	TRBJ2-5	TGCGCCAGCAGCTGGGACAGGGGAGAGACCCAGTACTTC	CASSWDRGETQYF
12	.	.	TRBV6-6	TRBJ2-7	TGTGCCAGCAGCCGACAGACTTACGAGCAGTACTTC	CASSRQTYEQYF
14	.	.	TRBV11-2	TRBJ1-3	TGTGCCAGCAGCCCACAGGGTTATGGAAACACCATATATTTT	CASSPQGYGNTIYF
12	.	.	TRBV7-2	TRBJ2-3	TGTGCCAGCAGCTCTAACCGGGATACGCAGTATTTT	CASSSNRDTQYF
13	.	.	TRBV10-3	TRBJ2-3	TGTGCCATCAGTAAGGCTAGCACAGATACGCAGTATTTT	CAISKASTDTQYF
14	.	TRBD2	TRBV9	TRBJ2-1	TGTGCCAGCAGCCCCCGACTAGCGGACAATGAGCAGTTCTTC	CASSPRLADNEQFF
14	.	.	TRBV10-3	TRBJ1-2	TGTGCCATCAGTGACAGGGGCCAATCTGGCGGCTACACCTTC	CAISDRGQSGGYTF
17	.	.	TRBV2	TRBJ2-7	TGTGCCAGCAGTGAAGCGAGGAGTCTGACTTTCTCCTACGAGCAGTACTTC	CASSEARSLTFSYEQYF
16	.	TRBD1	TRBV29-1	TRBJ2-1	TGCAGCGTTGAAGATTGGCAGGGGGCTGAGAACAATGAGCAGTTCTTC	CSVEDWQGAENNEQFF
14	.	TRBD1	TRBV6-1	TRBJ1-2	TGTGCCAGCAGTGAAGTTGTACAGGGGTATGGCTACACCTTC	CASSEVVQGYGYTF
13	.	.	TRBV2	TRBJ2-3	TGTGTCACGACATGGGGGCTCACAGATACGCAGTATTTT	CVTTWGLTDTQYF
15	.	TRBD2	TRBV10-3	TRBJ2-7	TGTGCCATCAGTGGATTACTAGCGGGAGAAAACGAGCAGTACTTC	CAISGLLAGENEQYF
16	.	TRBD1	TRBV19	TRBJ2-3	TGTGCCAGTACTCGTCGCCCGGACAGGGGGTTCGATACGCAGTATTTT	CASTRRPDRGFDTQYF
16	once	.	TRBV5-1	TRBJ1-1	TGCGCCAGCAGCTTGGCCCCTCTACCCACGGACACTGAAGCTTTCTTT	CASSLAPLPTDTEAFF
13	.	TRBD1	TRBV2	TRBJ2-5	TGTGCCAGTGCGGGGACAGGGGCTGGGACCCAGTACTTC	CASAGTGAGTQYF
15	.	.	TRBV5-1	TRBJ2-5	TGCGCCAGCAGCGACGGGACTTACCTCACAGAGACCCAGTACTTC	CASSDGTYLTETQYF
14	.	.	TRBV28	TRBJ2-1	TGTGCCAGCAACGGTGGGGGGGCGCAGAATGAGCAGTTCTTC	CASNGGGAQNEQFF
14	.	.	TRBV18	TRBJ2-3	TGTGCCAGCTCACCACCTACAGAGACAGATACGCAGTATTTT	CASSPPTETDTQYF
16	.	TRBD1	TRBV5-1	TRBJ1-3	TGCGCCAGCAGCAGGGGGCTGAGGGGTGCTGGAAACACCATATATTTT	CASSRGLRGAGNTIYF
13	.	TRBD1	TRBV28	TRBJ1-5	TGTGCCAGCAGTACCTTTCCGGGACAGGGTGCGATTTTT	CASSTFPGQGAIF
13	few	.	TRBV14	TRBJ2-1	TGTGCCAGCAGCCAAGAGACGGCAGTTGAGCAGTTCTTC	CASSQETAVEQFF
15	.	.	TRBV28	TRBJ1-1	TGTGCCAGCAGTTTGCCCGCAAACCTGAACACTGAAGCTTTCTTT	CASSLPANLNTEAFF
16	.	TRBD1	TRBV11-2	TRBJ2-6	TGTGCCAGCAGCAGAATTACGGGACAGAGGGCCAACGTCCTGACTTTC	CASSRITGQRANVLTF
13	.	.	TRBV5-8	TRBJ2-5	TGTGCCAGCAGCCCTGGGTTGGGAGAGACCCAGTACTTC	CASSPGLGETQYF
17	once	.	TRBV5-1	TRBJ2-3	TGCGCCAGCAGCTTTGGGGTACGGCGGACGGGGACAGATACGCAGTATTTT	CASSFGVRRTGTDTQYF
11	.	.	TRBV28	TRBJ1-1	TGTGCCAGCAGTTCTGAGACGGAAGCTTTCTTT	CASSSETEAFF
18	.	.	TRBV15	TRBJ2-7	TGTGCCACCAGCAGAGGAGATATGATCCCCAAGAGTCCGCACGAGCAGTACTTC	CATSRGDMIPKSPHEQYF
15	.	TRBD1	TRBV6-5	TRBJ1-1	TGTGCCAGCAGAACCGCAGGGACAGACAACACTGAAGCTTTCTTT	CASRTAGTDNTEAFF
15	.	TRBD2	TRBV7-8	TRBJ2-3	TGTGCCAGCAGGTTAGCGGGAGGGGTGACAGATACGCAGTATTTT	CASRLAGGVTDTQYF
13	once	TRBD2	TRBV10-3	TRBJ2-3	TGTGCCACCAGACTAGCGGGAGAGGATACGCAGTATTTT	CATRLAGEDTQYF
14	.	.	TRBV18	TRBJ1-1	TGTGCCAGCTCACCGGCCCAAATGAACACTGAAGCTTTCTTT	CASSPAQMNTEAFF
17	.	.	TRBV7-9	TRBJ2-3	TGTGCCAGCAGCTCGCGGGACATCTCATCTAGCACAGATACGCAGTATTTT	CASSSRDISSSTDTQYF
13	.	.	TRBV5-4	TRBJ1-6	TGTGCCAGCAGCGACGGGAAGTTTTCACCCCTCCACTTT	CASSDGKFSPLHF
15	.	TRBD1	TRBV16	TRBJ1-4	TGTGCCAGCAGCCAAAGGGACAGGGCTAATGAAAAACTGTTTTTT	CASSQRDRANEKLFF
13	.	.	TRBV7-2	TRBJ2-6	TGTGCCAGCAGCTACTCTGGGGCCAACGTCCTGACTTTC	CASSYSGANVLTF
13	.	TRBD1	TRBV7-8	TRBJ2-1	TGTGCCAGCAGTTGGACAGGGGGCTTTGAGCAGTTCTTC	CASSWTGGFEQFF
14	.	.	TRBV2	TRBJ2-5	TGTGCCAGCGAGGAACAGGGATCAAGAGAGACCCAGTACTTC	CASEEQGSRETQYF
16	.	.	TRBV9	TRBJ2-5	TGTGCCAGCAGCGTAGCAAGTGGAGGGGGCGCAGAGACCCAGTACTTC	CASSVASGGGAETQYF
13	.	.	TRBV2	TRBJ2-1	TGTGCCAGCTCCGGTCTTCACCAGGGGTGGCAGTTCTTC	CASSGLHQGWQFF
15	.	.	TRBV6-5	TRBJ2-1	TGTGCCACTCAGGGTATAGGTTCCTCCTACAATGAGCAGTTCTTC	CATQGIGSSYNEQFF
13	once	.	TRBV28	TRBJ1-1	TGTGCCAGCAGTTTTGGGTTGAACACTGAAGCTTTCTTT	CASSFGLNTEAFF
12	.	.	TRBV7-2	TRBJ2-1	TGTGCCAGCAGCTTAGACCACACCGAGCAGTTCTTC	CASSLDHTEQFF
11	.	.	TRBV30	TRBJ2-7	TGTGCCTGGGGGGGCTGGTACGAGCAGTACTTC	CAWGGWYEQYF
13	.	.	TRBV30	TRBJ1-2	TGTGCCTGGTCCAGGGCCTCTTACTATGGCTACACCTTC	CAWSRASYYGYTF
12	.	TRBD2	TRBV7-8	TRBJ2-1	TGTGCCAGCAGCCCCTCAGGACTAGGAACGTTCTTC	CASSPSGLGTFF
13	.	TRBD2	TRBV11-3	TRBJ2-1	TGTGCCAGTTGTAGCGGGGAATACAATGAGCAGTTCTTC	CASCSGEYNEQFF
17	.	.	TRBV28	TRBJ2-1	TGTGCCAGCAGCTCCTTTCCGGGACTTCTCTCCTACAATGAGCAGTTCTTC	CASSSFPGLLSYNEQFF
15	once	.	TRBV2	TRBJ2-1	TGTGCCAGCACAATTAGCGGAGAGACCTACAATGAGCAGTTCTTC	CASTISGETYNEQFF
14	.	.	TRBV5-1	TRBJ1-1	TGCGCCAGCAGCTTAGCTGGACAAAACACTGAAGCTTTCTTT	CASSLAGQNTEAFF
16	once	TRBD1	TRBV28	TRBJ2-3	TGTGCCAGCAGGGCCCGGACAGGAAAAGTCCCAGATACGCAGTATTTT	CASRARTGKVPDTQYF
14	.	.	TRBV7-9	TRBJ2-3	TGTGCCAGCAGCCCCGCGAAATGGGCAGATACGCAGTATTTT	CASSPAKWADTQYF
16	.	.	TRBV9	TRBJ2-3	TGTGCCAGCAGCGTATCAGGAGGGAGTACTGCGGATACGCAGTATTTT	CASSVSGGSTADTQYF
12	.	.	TRBV5-4	TRBJ2-1	TGTGCCAGCAGCTATCCTTCTGGTGAGCAGTTCTTC	CASSYPSGEQFF
15	.	.	TRBV7-9	TRBJ2-2	TGTGCCAGCAGCCTTAGCCGGGGGCGGACCGGGGAGCTGTTTTTT	CASSLSRGRTGELFF
14	.	TRBD1	TRBV7-9	TRBJ1-4	TGTGCCAGCAGCTTACAGGGGGCTAGAGAAAAACTGTTTTTT	CASSLQGAREKLFF
16	.	.	TRBV11-2	TRBJ1-1	TGTGCCAGCAGCAGAGATGGGGCACTCTTGAACACTGAAGCTTTCTTT	CASSRDGALLNTEAFF
15	once	TRBD1	TRBV6-6	TRBJ2-2	TGTGCCAGCAGTCCTCGGACAGGGGTTCCCGGGGAGCTGTTTTTT	CASSPRTGVPGELFF
13	.	TRBD1	TRBV7-9	TRBJ2-3	TGTGCCAGCAGTCCCACAGGGGGAGATACGCAGTATTTT	CASSPTGGDTQYF